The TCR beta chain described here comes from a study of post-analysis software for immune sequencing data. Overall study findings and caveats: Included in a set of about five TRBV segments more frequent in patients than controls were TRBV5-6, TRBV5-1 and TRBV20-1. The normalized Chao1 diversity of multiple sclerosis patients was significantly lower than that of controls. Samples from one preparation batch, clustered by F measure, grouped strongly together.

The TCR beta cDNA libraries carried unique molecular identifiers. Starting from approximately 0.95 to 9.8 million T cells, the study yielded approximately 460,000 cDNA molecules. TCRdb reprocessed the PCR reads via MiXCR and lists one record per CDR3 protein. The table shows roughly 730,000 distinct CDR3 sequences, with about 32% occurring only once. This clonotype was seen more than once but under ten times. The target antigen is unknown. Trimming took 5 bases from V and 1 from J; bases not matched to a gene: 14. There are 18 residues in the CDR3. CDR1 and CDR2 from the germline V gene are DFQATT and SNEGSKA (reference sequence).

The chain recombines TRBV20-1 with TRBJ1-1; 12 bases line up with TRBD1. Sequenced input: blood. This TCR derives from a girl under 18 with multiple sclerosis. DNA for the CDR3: TGCAGTGCTCGGTTTACCGGGACAGGGGGCTGGAGGAACACTGAAGCTTTCTTT. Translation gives CSARFTGTGGWRNTEAFF.